These T cell receptor beta chains were read from a single sample in a study of blood T cell repertoires in COVID-19. Method: immunoSEQ multiplex PCR; TCRdb's copy keeps in-frame clones and lacks some. The table records roughly 500,000 clones, approximately 85% of them present only once. Material: peripheral blood. The receptor source for this set is a human donor in a cohort sampled during active COVID-19. Each CDR3 is given with its conserved first and last residue. Fields, in order: J gene, D gene, clone size, V gene, CDR3 DNA, CDR3 protein. The D gene is left open where the match is weak. Only some rows state a clone size, as once, few, many or a class for expanded clones.

>TRBJ2-3|NA|NA|TRBV6-5
TGTGCCAGCGGGCGGCAGGGGAAAGATACGCAGTATTTT
CASGRQGKDTQYF
>TRBJ2-1|NA|once|TRBV11-3
TGTGCCAGCAGCTTGGGTGGACTTAATGAGCAGTTCTTC
CASSLGGLNEQFF
>TRBJ2-1|NA|once|TRBV2
TGTGCCAGCAGTGATGGGGCAGGGCGGAATGAGCAGTTCTTC
CASSDGAGRNEQFF
>TRBJ1-1|TRBD1|NA|TRBV19
TGTGCCAGTAGTATAAGGACAGGGAGGACTGAAGCTTTCTTT
CASSIRTGRTEAFF
>TRBJ2-1|TRBD2|NA|TRBV10-3
TGTGCCATCAGTGAGACTAGCGGGAAATACAATGAGCAGTTCTTC
CAISETSGKYNEQFF
>TRBJ2-1|NA|NA|TRBV5-5
TGTGCCAGCAGCCCTAGCTACAATGAGCAGTTCTTC
CASSPSYNEQFF
>TRBJ2-1|NA|NA|TRBV30
TGTGCCTGGAGTGTAGGGTCTAGCGCTAACAATGAGCAGTTCTTC
CAWSVGSSANNEQFF
>TRBJ2-3|NA|NA|TRBV30
TGTGCCTGGGAATCCGGAGGGGATACGCAGTATTTT
CAWESGGDTQYF
>TRBJ2-5|NA|few|TRBV24-1
TGTGCCACCAGTGGGTCAGGGAAAGGGGAGACCCAGTACTTC
CATSGSGKGETQYF
>TRBJ2-5|TRBD1|NA|TRBV14
TGTGCCAGCAGCCAGGGGACAGGAGTTTACCAAGAGACCCAGTACTTC
CASSQGTGVYQETQYF
>TRBJ2-2|TRBD2|NA|TRBV7-2
TGTGCCAGCAGCCCCGGACTAGCGCTGAACACCGGGGAGCTGTTTTTT
CASSPGLALNTGELFF
>TRBJ2-1|TRBD2|NA|TRBV11-2
TGTGCCAGCAGCCAGGGAGCAGCGGGAGGAATTTATGAGCAGTTCTTC
CASSQGAAGGIYEQFF
>TRBJ2-6|TRBD1|NA|TRBV10-3
TGTGCCATCAGTGATGTACAGGGGGCTGGGGCCAACGTCCTGACTTTC
CAISDVQGAGANVLTF
>TRBJ2-7|TRBD2|NA|TRBV11-2
TGTGCCAGCAGCTTGGCTAGCGGCCTCTACGAGCAGTACTTC
CASSLASGLYEQYF
>TRBJ2-1|NA|NA|TRBV24-1
TGTGCCACCAGGGGGGCCGATTCGAACTACAATGAGCAGTTCTTC
CATRGADSNYNEQFF
>TRBJ2-7|TRBD1|NA|TRBV5-1
TGCGCCAGCAGCTTGCGGACAGGGGAGTCCTACGAGCAGTACTTC
CASSLRTGESYEQYF
>TRBJ2-1|TRBD2|NA|TRBV30
TGTGCCTGGAGTCTTGTAAACTCCCCTCGACTAGCGGGCCGGTACAATGAGCAGTTCTTC
CAWSLVNSPRLAGRYNEQFF
>TRBJ1-4|NA|few|TRBV6-5
TGTGCCAGCAGTTACGATGGGGCCGGAACTAATGAAAAACTGTTTTTT
CASSYDGAGTNEKLFF
>TRBJ2-7|NA|few|TRBV6-5
TGTGCCAGCGCCGGGGAGGGGGGCCTCCTCTACGAGCAGTACTTC
CASAGEGGLLYEQYF
>TRBJ2-3|NA|once|TRBV29-1
TGCAGCGTTGAAAAGGGGGAGACAGATACGCAGTATTTT
CSVEKGETDTQYF
>TRBJ2-1|TRBD2|NA|TRBV3-1/TRBV3-2
TGTGCCAGCAGTTTAACTAGCGGGAGGCCTTACAATGAGCAGTTCTTC
CASSLTSGRPYNEQFF
>TRBJ2-7|TRBD1|NA|TRBV19
TGTGCCAGTAGTATTAAGGGGGCGCTGACAGGGGTGTACTTC
CASSIKGALTGVYF
>TRBJ1-1|NA|NA|TRBV30
TGTGCCTGGAGTGAGCTGGGCAGAAGCACTGAAGCTTTCTTT
CAWSELGRSTEAFF
>TRBJ2-7|TRBD2|NA|TRBV5-6
TGTGCCAGCAGCTTGGGGTTAGCGGGAGCTAAAAGCTACGAGCAGTACTTC
CASSLGLAGAKSYEQYF
>TRBJ2-7|TRBD1|NA|TRBV28
TGTGCCAGCAGTTTATGGCAGGGGGCCTCGGGGCAGTACTTC
CASSLWQGASGQYF
>TRBJ2-3|TRBD2|NA|TRBV6-2/TRBV6-3
TGTGCCAGCAGTTACGGTAGCGGGAGAACAGATACGCAGTATTTT
CASSYGSGRTDTQYF
>TRBJ1-2|TRBD1|NA|TRBV5-1
TGCGCCAGCAGCCCGGACAGGGGGATCGGTGGCTACACCTTC
CASSPDRGIGGYTF
>TRBJ2-2|NA|NA|TRBV5-1
TGCGCCAGCAGCTTGCAGTCCGTGAACACCGGGGAGCTGTTTTTT
CASSLQSVNTGELFF
>TRBJ2-6|TRBD1|NA|TRBV28
TGTGCCAGCAGTCTTTCCCGGACAGGGGCGATCTCTGGGGCCAACGTCCTGACTTTC
CASSLSRTGAISGANVLTF
>TRBJ2-1|TRBD2|NA|TRBV2
TGTGCCAGCAGGGGACTAGCGGTAGGAAATGAGCAGTTCTTC
CASRGLAVGNEQFF
>TRBJ1-5|TRBD1|NA|TRBV19
TGTGCCAGCGTAACAGGGGAACAGCCCCAGCATTTT
CASVTGEQPQHF
>TRBJ2-7|TRBD2|NA|TRBV10-3
TGTGCCATCAGAGCCTTCCGGGCGGGAGCCTACGAGCAGTACTTC
CAIRAFRAGAYEQYF
>TRBJ1-2|TRBD1|NA|TRBV5-1
TGCGCCAGCAGCTTGGACCCGGGACAGAACTATGGCTACACCTTC
CASSLDPGQNYGYTF
>TRBJ1-6|NA|few|TRBV6-5
TGTGCCAGCAGTTACTCGCCGACTAGAGATAATTCACCCCTCCACTTT
CASSYSPTRDNSPLHF
>TRBJ1-3|NA|NA|TRBV12-3/TRBV12-4
TGTGCCAGCAGCCTACGCCATGGAAACACCATATATTTT
CASSLRHGNTIYF
>TRBJ1-2|NA|few|TRBV21-1
TGTGCCAGCAGCAAAGGAATAGCTCTGGATGGCTACACCTTC
CASSKGIALDGYTF